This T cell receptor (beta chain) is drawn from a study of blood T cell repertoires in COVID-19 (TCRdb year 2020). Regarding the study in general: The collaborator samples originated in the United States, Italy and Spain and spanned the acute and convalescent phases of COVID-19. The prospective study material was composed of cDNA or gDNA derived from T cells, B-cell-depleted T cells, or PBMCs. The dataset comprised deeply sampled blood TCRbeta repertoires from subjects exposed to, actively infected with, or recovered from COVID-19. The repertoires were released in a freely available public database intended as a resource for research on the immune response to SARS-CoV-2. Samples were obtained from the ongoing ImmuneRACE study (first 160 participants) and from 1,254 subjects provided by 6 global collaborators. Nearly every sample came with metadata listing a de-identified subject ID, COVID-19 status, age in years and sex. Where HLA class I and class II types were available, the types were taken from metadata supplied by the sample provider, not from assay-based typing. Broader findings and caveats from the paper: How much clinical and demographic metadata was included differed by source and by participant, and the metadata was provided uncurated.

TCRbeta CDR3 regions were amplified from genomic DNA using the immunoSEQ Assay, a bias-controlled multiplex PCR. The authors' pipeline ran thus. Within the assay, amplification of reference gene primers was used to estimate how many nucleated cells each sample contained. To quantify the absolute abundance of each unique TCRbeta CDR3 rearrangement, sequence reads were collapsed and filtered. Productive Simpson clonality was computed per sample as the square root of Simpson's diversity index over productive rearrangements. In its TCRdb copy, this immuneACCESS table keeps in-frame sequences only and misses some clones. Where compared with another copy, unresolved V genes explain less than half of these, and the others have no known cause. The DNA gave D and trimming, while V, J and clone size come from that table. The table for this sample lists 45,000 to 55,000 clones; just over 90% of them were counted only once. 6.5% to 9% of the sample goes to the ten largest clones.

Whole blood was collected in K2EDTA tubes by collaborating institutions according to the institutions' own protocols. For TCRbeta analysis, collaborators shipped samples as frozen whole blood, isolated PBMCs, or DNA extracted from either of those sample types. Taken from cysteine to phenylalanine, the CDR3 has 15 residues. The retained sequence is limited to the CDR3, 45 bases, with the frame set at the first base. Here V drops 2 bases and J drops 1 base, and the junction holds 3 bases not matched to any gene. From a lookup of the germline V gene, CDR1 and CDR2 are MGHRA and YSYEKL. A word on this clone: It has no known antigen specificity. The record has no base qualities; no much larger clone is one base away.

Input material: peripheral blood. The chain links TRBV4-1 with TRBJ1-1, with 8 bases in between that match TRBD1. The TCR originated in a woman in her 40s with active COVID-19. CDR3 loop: CASSQLQGGNTEAFF. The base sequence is TGCGCCAGCAGCCAACTACAGGGGGGGAACACTGAAGCTTTCTTT.